This T cell receptor beta chain appears in the sequencing data of a study of graft-versus-host responses after intestinal transplantation. About the research overall: Recipients across the board were started on anti-thymocyte globulin induction, then kept on tacrolimus and steroids for about 3 years.

Concerning this clone: Its cognate antigen is unknown.

CDR1 is SGHVS and CDR2 is FNYEAQ in the germline V gene. Trimming cost V 0 bases and J 7 bases; bases outside gene matches: 3. This CDR3 is 13 amino acids long. The study, taken as a whole, reports: Some patients had graft-donor T cell macrochimerism. In their allografts, the ratios of graft-versus-host to host-versus-graft T cell clones were high.

TCRdb keeps only in-frame clones here, not all; method: immunoSEQ multiplex PCR. Among more than 95,000 clones listed, 93% were seen once. Source: unstimulated CD8+ T cells sorted from spleen or lymph node cells, taken before intestinal transplant. The V gene is TRBV7-6, the J gene TRBJ2-7; 7 nucleotides agree with TRBD2. This receptor was taken from a human donor who received an intestinal transplant. CDR3 amino acids: CASSLAGLGEQYF. The CDR3 coding sequence is TGTGCCAGCAGCTTAGCCGGACTAGGTGAGCAGTACTTC.